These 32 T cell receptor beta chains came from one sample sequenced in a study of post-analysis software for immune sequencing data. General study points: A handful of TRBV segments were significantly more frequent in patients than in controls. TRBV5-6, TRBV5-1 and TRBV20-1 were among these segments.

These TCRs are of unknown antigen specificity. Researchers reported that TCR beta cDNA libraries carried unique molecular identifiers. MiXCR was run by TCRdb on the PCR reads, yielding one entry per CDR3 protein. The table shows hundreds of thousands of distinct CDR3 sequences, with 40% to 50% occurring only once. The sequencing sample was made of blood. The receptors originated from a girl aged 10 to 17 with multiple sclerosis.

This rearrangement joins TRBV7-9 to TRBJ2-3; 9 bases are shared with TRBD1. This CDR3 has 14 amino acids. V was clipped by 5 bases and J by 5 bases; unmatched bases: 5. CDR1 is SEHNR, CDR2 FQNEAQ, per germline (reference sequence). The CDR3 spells CASSQGQGVDTQYF. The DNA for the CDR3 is TGTGCCAGCAGCCAGGGACAGGGAGTAGATACGCAGTATTTT.

CDR3 in DNA: TGTGCCAGCAGCTTATTTGGGGACAGGGGACTTCAAGAGACCCAGTACTTC. Translating it yields CASSLFGDRGLQETQYF. The chain has TRBV7-9 and TRBJ2-5; 10 bases match TRBD1. V lost 2 bases and J lost 2; bases outside the gene matches: 8. CDR3 length: 17 residues. Germline V gene data show CDR1 as SEHNR and CDR2 as FQNEAQ (reference sequence).

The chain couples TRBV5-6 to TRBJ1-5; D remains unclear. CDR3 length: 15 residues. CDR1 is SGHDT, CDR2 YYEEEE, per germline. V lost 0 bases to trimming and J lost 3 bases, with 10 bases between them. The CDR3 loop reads CASSLDGLPNQPQHF. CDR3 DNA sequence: TGTGCCAGCAGCTTGGACGGACTCCCCAATCAGCCCCAGCATTTT.

In DNA, the CDR3 is TGTGCCAGCCCAATGCGGGGTGAGCAGTTCTTC. As protein: CASPMRGEQFF. The genes are TRBV12-1 and TRBJ2-1; TRBD2, the D gene given by the table, was not confirmed from the DNA. TRBV12-1 is noted as a pseudogene. The CDR3 length is 11 residues.

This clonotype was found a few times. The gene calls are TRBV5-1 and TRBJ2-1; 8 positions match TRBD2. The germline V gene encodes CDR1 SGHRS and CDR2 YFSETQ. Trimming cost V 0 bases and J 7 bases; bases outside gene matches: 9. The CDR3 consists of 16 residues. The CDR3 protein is CASSLELAVGGNEQFF. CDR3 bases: TGCGCCAGCAGCTTGGAACTAGCGGTAGGGGGGAATGAGCAGTTCTTC. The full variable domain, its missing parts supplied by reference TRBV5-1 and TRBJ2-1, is KAGVTQTPRYLIKTRGQQVTLSCSPISGHRSVSWYQQTPGQGLQFLFEYFSETQRNKGNFPGRFSGRQFSNSRSEMNVSTLELGDSALYLCASSLELAVGGNEQFFGPGTRLTVL.

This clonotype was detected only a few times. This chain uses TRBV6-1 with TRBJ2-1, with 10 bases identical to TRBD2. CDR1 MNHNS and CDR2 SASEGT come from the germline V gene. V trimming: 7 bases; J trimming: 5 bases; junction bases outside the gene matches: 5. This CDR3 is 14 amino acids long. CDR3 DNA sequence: TGTGCCAGCATGGGACTAGCGCCTAACAATGAGCAGTTCTTC. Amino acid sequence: CASMGLAPNNEQFF.

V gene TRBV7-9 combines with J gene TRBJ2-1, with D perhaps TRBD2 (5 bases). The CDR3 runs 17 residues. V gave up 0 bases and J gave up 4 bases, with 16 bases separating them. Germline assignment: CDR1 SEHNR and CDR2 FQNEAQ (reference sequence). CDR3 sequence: CASSLAVYEGEYNEQFF. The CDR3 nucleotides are TGTGCCAGCAGCTTAGCGGTCTACGAGGGCGAATACAATGAGCAGTTCTTC.

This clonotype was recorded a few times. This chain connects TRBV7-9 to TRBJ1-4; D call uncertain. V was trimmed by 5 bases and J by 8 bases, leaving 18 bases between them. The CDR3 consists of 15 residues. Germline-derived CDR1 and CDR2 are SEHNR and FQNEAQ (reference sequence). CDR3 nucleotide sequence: TGTGCCAGCAGCCCAGGCGCCTTCGCGAGGGAAAAACTGTTTTTT. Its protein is CASSPGAFAREKLFF.

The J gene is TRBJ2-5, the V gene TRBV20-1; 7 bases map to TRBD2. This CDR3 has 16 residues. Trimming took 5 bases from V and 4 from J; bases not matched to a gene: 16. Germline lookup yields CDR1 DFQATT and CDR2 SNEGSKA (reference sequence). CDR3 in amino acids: CSAESGLAAPGETQYF. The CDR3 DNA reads TGCAGTGCTGAGTCTGGTCTAGCGGCCCCCGGAGAGACCCAGTACTTC.

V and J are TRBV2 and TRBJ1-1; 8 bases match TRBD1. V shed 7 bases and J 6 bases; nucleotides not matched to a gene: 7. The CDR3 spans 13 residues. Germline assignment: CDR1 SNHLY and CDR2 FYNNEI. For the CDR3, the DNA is TGTGCCAGCAACTTGGACAGGGAGGCTGAAGCTTTCTTT. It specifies CASNLDREAEAFF. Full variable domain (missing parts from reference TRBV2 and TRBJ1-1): EPEVTQTPSHQVTQMGQEVILRCVPISNHLYFYWYRQILGQKVEFLVSFYNNEISEKSEIFDDQFSVERPDGSNFTLKIRSTKLEDSAMYFCASNLDREAEAFFGQGTRLTVV.

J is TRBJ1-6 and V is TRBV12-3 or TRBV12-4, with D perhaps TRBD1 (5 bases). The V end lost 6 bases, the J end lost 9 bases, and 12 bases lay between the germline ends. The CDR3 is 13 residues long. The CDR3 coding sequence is TGTGCCAGCAGGCCTTCAGGGAGTTCACCCCTCCACTTT. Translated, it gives CASRPSGSSPLHF.

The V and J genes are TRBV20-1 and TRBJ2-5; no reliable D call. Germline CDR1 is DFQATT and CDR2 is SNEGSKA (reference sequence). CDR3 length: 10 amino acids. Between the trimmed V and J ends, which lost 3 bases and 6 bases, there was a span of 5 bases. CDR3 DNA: TGCAGTGCTAGTAGGCAGACCCAGTACTTC. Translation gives CSASRQTQYF.

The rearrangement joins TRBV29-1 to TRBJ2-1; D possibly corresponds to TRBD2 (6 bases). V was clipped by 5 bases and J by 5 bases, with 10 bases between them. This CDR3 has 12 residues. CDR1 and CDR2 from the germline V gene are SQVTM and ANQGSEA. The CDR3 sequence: CSVRRVDNEQFF. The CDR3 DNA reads TGCAGCGTTAGGAGGGTCGACAATGAGCAGTTCTTC.

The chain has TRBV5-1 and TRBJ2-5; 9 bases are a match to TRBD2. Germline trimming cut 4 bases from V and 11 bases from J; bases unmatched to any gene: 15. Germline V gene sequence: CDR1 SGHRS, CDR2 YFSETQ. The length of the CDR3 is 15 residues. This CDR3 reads CASSPVGAGGREQYF. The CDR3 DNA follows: TGCGCCAGCAGCCCCGTGGGAGCGGGGGGCAGGGAGCAGTACTTC.

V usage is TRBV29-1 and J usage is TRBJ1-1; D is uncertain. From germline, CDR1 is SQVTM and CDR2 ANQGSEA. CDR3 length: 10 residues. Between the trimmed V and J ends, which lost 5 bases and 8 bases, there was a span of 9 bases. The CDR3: CSVIMGEAFF. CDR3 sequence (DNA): TGCAGCGTTATAATGGGGGAAGCTTTCTTT.

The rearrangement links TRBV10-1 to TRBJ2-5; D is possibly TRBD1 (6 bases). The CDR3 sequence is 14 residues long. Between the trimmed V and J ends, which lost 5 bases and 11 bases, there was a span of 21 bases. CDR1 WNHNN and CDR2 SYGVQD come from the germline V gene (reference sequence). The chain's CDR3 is CASSPQIRGNEQYF. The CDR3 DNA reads TGCGCCAGCAGTCCCCAAATCAGGGGCAATGAGCAGTACTTC.

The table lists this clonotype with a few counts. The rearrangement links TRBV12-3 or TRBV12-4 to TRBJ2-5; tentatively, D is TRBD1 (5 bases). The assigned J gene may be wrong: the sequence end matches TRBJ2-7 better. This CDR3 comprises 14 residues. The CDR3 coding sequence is TGTGCCAGCAGTTTAAGTCAGGGCCGGTACGAGCAGTACTTC. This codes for CASSLSQGRYEQYF.

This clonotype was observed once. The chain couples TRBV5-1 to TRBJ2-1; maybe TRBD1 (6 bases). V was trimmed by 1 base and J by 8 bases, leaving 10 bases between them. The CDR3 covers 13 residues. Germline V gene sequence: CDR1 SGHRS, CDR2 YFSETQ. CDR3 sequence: CASSLYRDDEQFF. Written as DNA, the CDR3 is TGCGCCAGCAGCTTGTACAGGGATGATGAGCAGTTCTTC.

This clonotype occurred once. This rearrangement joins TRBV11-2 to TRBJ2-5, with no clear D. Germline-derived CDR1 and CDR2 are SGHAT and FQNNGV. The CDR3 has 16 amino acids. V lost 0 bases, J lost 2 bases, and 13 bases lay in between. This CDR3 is CASSLEGFGPQETQYF. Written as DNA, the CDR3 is TGTGCCAGCAGCTTAGAAGGGTTTGGGCCGCAAGAGACCCAGTACTTC. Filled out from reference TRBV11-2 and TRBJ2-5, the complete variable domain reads EAGVAQSPRYKIIEKRQSVAFWCNPISGHATLYWYQQILGQGPKLLIQFQNNGVVDDSQLPKDRFSAERLKGVDSTLKIQPAKLEDSAVYLCASSLEGFGPQETQYFGPGTRLLVL.

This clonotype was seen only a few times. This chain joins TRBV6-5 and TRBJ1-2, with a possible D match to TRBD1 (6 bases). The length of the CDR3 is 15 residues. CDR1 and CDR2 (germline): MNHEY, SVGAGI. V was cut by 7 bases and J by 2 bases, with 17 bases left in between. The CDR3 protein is CASTKGRGINYGYTF. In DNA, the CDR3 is TGTGCCAGCACCAAAGGGAGGGGGATAAACTATGGCTACACCTTC.

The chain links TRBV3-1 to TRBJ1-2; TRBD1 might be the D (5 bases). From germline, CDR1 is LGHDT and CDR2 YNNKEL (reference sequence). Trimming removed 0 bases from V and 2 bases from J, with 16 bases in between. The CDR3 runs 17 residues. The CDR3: CASSQDRRRGRNYGYTF. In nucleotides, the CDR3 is TGTGCCAGCAGCCAAGATCGGCGGAGGGGACGGAACTATGGCTACACCTTC.

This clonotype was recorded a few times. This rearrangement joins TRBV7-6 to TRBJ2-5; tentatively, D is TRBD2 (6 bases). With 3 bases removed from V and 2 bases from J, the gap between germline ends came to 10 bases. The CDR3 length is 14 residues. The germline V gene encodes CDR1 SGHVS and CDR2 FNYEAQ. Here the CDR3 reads CASSFGGMQETQYF. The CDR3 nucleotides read TGTGCCAGCAGCTTCGGAGGGATGCAAGAGACCCAGTACTTC.

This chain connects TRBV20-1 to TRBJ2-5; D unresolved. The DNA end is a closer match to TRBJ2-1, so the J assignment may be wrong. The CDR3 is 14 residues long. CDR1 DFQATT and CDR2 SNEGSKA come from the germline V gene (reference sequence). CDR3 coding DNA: TGCAGTGCTAGAGTCCGCGGAAGCCAAGAGACCCAGTTCTTC. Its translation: CSARVRGSQETQFF.

The CDR3 coding sequence is TGTGCCAGCAGTTTAATCTTCTACGAGCAGTACTTC. Amino acids: CASSLIFYEQYF. The V call is TRBV12-3 or TRBV12-4, the J call TRBJ2-7; no clear D. The V end lost 2 bases, the J end lost 3 bases, and 5 bases lay between the germline ends. CDR3 length: 12 amino acids.

The CDR3 here is CASSAQMSQETQYF. CDR3 nucleotides: TGTGCCAGCAGCGCCCAGATGAGCCAAGAGACCCAGTACTTC. The chain employs TRBV7-2 and TRBJ2-5; D not certain. Germline CDR1 is SGHTA and CDR2 is FQGNSA. Trimming stripped 5 bases from V and 1 base from J, with 11 bases between. The CDR3 is 14 amino acids. Filled out from reference TRBV7-2 and TRBJ2-5, the complete variable domain reads GAGVSQSPSNKVTEKGKDVELRCDPISGHTALYWYRQSLGQGLEFLIYFQGNSAPDKSGLPSDRFSAERTGGSVSTLTIQRTQQEDSAVYLCASSAQMSQETQYFGPGTRLLVL.

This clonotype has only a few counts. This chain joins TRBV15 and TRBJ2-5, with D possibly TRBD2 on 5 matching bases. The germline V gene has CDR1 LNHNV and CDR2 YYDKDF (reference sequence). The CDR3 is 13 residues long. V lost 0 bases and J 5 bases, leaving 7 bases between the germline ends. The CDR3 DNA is TGTGCCACCAGCAGAGAGATAGCGGAGACCCAGTACTTC. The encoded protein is CATSREIAETQYF.

CDR3 sequence (DNA): TGTGCCTGGAGTTTTGGACAGGCGAACTACGAGCAGTACTTC. Amino acid sequence: CAWSFGQANYEQYF. V is TRBV30 and J is TRBJ2-4, with 7 bases lining up with TRBD1. The end of the DNA is better explained by TRBJ2-7, so the J call may be wrong. The CDR3 spans 14 residues. Germline CDR1 is GTSNPN and CDR2 is SVGIG (reference sequence).

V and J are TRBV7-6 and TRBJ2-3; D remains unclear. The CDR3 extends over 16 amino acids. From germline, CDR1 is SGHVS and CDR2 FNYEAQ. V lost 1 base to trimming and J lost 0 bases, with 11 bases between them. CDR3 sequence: CASSLDIAPSTDTQYF. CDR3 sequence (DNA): TGTGCCAGCAGCTTAGACATTGCCCCTAGCACAGATACGCAGTATTTT.

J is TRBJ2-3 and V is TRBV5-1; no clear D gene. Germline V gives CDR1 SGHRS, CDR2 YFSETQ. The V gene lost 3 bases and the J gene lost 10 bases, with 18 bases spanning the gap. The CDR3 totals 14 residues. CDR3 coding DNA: TGCGCCAGCAGCTCCTCCGACGGCCCGTCCCCGCAGTATTTT. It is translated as CASSSSDGPSPQYF.

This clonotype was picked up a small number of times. This CDR3 reads CASSPLGGSSYEQYF. The CDR3 DNA reads TGTGCCAGCAGCCCTTTGGGGGGGTCCTCCTACGAGCAGTACTTC. The chain recombines TRBV9 with TRBJ2-7, with TRBD2 matching 7 bases. The V segment lost 4 bases and the J segment 0 bases; nucleotides outside the gene matches: 7. Germline lookup yields CDR1 SGDLS and CDR2 YYNGEE. The CDR3 consists of 15 residues. Full variable domain (remainder filled in from reference TRBV9 and TRBJ2-7): DSGVTQTPKHLITATGQRVTLRCSPRSGDLSVYWYQQSLDQGLQFLIQYYNGEERAKGNILERFSAQQFPDLHSELNLSSLELGDSALYFCASSPLGGSSYEQYFGPGTRLTVT.

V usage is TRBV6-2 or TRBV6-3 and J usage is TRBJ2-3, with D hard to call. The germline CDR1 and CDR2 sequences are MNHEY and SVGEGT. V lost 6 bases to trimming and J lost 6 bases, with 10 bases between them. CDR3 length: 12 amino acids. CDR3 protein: CASSPVVDTQYF. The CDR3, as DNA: TGTGCCAGCAGCCCGGTAGTGGATACGCAGTATTTT.

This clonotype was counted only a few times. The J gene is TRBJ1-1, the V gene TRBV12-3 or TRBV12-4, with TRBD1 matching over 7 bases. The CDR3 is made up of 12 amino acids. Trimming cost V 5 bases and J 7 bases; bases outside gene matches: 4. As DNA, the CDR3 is TGTGCCAGCAGTCCGGGGACAGTTGAAGCTTTCTTT. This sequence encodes CASSPGTVEAFF.